This T cell receptor beta chain was recorded in a study of human T cells and chemical hapten exposure. Per the germline V gene, CDR1 is SGHRS and CDR2 is YFSETQ. J gave up 6 bases and V 4 bases, and 10 bases lay outside the gene matches. This CDR3 region has 14 residues. Time point in this sample: patch test 2, 6 weeks after DPC sensitization. Specified treatment: therapeutic diphenylcyclopropenone sensitization with weekly scalp DPC. To note about this clonotype: The conserved final phenylalanine or tryptophan is absent from the CDR3, which likely points to a read error.

In TCRdb, the RACE reads were re-called with MiXCR into one record per CDR3 protein. The repertoire holds 110,000 or so distinct CDR3 sequences, with 9.2% as singletons. This sequence was found in a woman aged 40 to 50 with alopecia areata. Some clones in this sample may be carry-over from other donors' samples. Source: whole blood, taken in connection with sensitization to the hapten diphenylcyclopropenone (DPC). This chain connects TRBV5-1 to TRBJ2-7, with TRBD2 identical over 7 bases. CDR3 sequence reads: CASSGGSGAGEQYS. The CDR3 DNA is TGCGCCAGCAGCGGTGGGAGCGGGGCAGGCGAGCAGTACTCC.